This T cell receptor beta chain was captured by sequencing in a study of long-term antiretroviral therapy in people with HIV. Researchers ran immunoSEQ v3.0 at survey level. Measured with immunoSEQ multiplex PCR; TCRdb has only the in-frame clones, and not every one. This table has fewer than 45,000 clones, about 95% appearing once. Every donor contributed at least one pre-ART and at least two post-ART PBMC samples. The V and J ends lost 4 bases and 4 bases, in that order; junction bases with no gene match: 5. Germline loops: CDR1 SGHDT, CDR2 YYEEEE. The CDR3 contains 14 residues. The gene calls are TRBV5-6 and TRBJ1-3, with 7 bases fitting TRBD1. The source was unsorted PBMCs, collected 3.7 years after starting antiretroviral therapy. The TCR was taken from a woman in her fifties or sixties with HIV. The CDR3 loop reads CASSPTGAGNTIYF. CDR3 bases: TGTGCCAGCAGCCCAACAGGGGCGGGAAACACCATATATTTT.